Presented here are 5 T cell receptor beta chains from one specimen sequenced in a study of blood T cells in healthy people across ages. It was with a sample-barcoded 5' primer and a J-beta primer mix that a second PCR of roughly 7 to 12 cycles was run. Using its own MiXCR run on the 5' RACE reads, TCRdb lists one record per CDR3 protein. This table has 1.5 million to 1.9 million distinct CDR3 sequences, under 55% appearing once. Sequenced: blood. These receptor sequences come from a woman under 30 in good health.

CDR3 region: CASSPMEVTDTQYF. CDR3 DNA sequence: TGTGCCAGCAGCCCAATGGAGGTGACAGATACGCAGTATTTT. The chain has TRBV9 and TRBJ2-3, with D possibly matching TRBD2 (5 bases). The V gene lost 4 bases and the J gene lost 3 bases, with 12 bases spanning the gap. CDR1 SGDLS and CDR2 YYNGEE come from the germline V gene. CDR3 length: 14 amino acids.

The V gene is TRBV4-3, the J gene TRBJ2-1; D tentatively fits TRBD1 or TRBD2 (5 bases each). Trimming stripped 3 bases from V and 0 bases from J, with 12 bases between. This CDR3 spans 16 amino acids. CDR1 LGHNA and CDR2 YSLEER come from the germline V gene. In nucleotides, the CDR3 is TGCGCCAGCAGCCATGAAGGGGACCTCTCCTACAATGAGCAGTTCTTC. It codes for CASSHEGDLSYNEQFF.

The genes are TRBV20-1 and TRBJ1-4; no clear D. V lost 0 bases and J lost 7, with 6 bases in between. Germline CDR1 and CDR2: DFQATT and SNEGSKA (reference sequence). There are 12 residues in the CDR3. The CDR3 loop reads CSAREGFEKLFF. DNA for the CDR3: TGCAGTGCTAGAGAGGGATTTGAAAAACTGTTTTTT.

This clonotype was seen more than once but under ten times. The chain carries TRBV2 and TRBJ2-3; the D is unclear. The CDR3 has 13 residues. V was trimmed by 8 bases and J by 0 bases, leaving 9 bases between them. CDR1 SNHLY and CDR2 FYNNEI come from the germline V gene. In DNA form, the CDR3 reads TGTGCCAGCGCTAAAAGAAGCACAGATACGCAGTATTTT. Translation: CASAKRSTDTQYF.

This clonotype was seen ten or more times. The chain couples TRBV12-3 or TRBV12-4 to TRBJ1-1, with 7 nucleotides matching TRBD1. The V segment lost 6 bases and the J segment 6 bases; nucleotides outside the gene matches: 16. This CDR3 is built from 16 residues. This CDR3 is CASRSFNRGPAAEAFF. The CDR3 nucleotides are TGTGCCAGCAGGTCCTTTAACAGGGGCCCAGCGGCTGAAGCTTTCTTT.